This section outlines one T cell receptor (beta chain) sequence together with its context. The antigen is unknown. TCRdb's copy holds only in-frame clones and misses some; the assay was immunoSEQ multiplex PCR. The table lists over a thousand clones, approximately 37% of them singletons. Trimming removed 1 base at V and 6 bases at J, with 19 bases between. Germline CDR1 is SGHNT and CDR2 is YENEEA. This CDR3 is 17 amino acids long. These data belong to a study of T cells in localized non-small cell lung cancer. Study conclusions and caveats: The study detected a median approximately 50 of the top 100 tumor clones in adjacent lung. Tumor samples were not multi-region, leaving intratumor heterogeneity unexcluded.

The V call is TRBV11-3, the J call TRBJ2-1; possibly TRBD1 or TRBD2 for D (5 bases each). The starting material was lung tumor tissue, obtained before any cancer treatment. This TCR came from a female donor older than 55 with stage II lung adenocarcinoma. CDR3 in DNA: TGTGCCAGCAGCTTAGGTCCGGGGCAGGCCCGAGGCAATGAGCAGTTCTTC. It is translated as CASSLGPGQARGNEQFF.